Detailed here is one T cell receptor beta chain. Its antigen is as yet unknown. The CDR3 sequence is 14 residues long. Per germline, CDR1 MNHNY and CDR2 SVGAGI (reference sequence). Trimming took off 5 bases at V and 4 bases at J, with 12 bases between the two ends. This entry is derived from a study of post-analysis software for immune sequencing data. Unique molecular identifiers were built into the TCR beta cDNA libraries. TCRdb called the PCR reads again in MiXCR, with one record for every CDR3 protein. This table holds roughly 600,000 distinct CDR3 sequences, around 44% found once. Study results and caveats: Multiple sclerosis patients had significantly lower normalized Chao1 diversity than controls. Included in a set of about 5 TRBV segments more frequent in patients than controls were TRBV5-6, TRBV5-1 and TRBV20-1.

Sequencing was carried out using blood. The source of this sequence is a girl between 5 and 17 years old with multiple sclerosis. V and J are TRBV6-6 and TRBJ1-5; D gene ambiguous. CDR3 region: CASSPSALNQPQHF. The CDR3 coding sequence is TGTGCCAGCAGTCCCTCAGCCCTGAATCAGCCCCAGCATTTT.